This TCR beta chain was observed in a study of blood T cells in healthy people across ages (dated by TCRdb to 2015 to 2017). Turning to the overall study: In model experiments, template switching captured about one uniquely barcoded TCR beta cDNA molecule for every two T cells. To track age-related changes in TCR beta repertoire diversity, the study relied on deep sequencing normalized with unique cDNA molecular identifiers. Four age groups were formed from the donors: young (average approximately 15 years), middle-aged (approximately 41), aged (over 55) and long-lived (less than 85). To avoid experimental bias, donors of different ages were spread randomly across the sequencing lanes. Using the same blood draw, the study looked at two additional independent replicas of 1 million unique cDNA reads for two donors, one aged 18 to 29 and the other aged 80 or older. Overall study outcomes, separate from this receptor: Conclusive comparison of naive and antigen-experienced compartments was prevented by the profiling of bulk unsorted PBMCs. The CMV infection status of donors was not known, potentially confounding age-related changes in expanded clonotypes. Observed TCR beta diversity per million T cells fell roughly linearly with age, and a significant reduction was already apparent by age approximately 41. Compared with the aged group, the long-lived group had more naive CD4+ T cells, fewer expanded clones and increased TCR diversity, suggesting age selection. Estimates of total diversity from one million sequenced T cells were regarded as lower bounds and underestimates. The percentage of naive T cells measured by flow cytometry correlated strongly with observed TCR beta diversity.

The 39 donors, aged about 6 to 100 years, were systemically healthy Caucasian individuals from Russia. Roughly 10 milliliters of peripheral blood were collected from each donor into EDTA-treated Vacutainer tubes. Ficoll-Paque density-gradient centrifugation was used to isolate PBMCs, with at least 6 million obtained per sample. Trizol reagent was used to extract total RNA from PBMCs, with at least 5 micrograms per sample. For every donor, an aliquot of PBMCs went through flow cytometry to measure the percentages of naive CD45RAhigh/CD27high T cells. Germline trimming amounts to 4 bases on V and 8 bases on J, with 8 as the count of junction bases outside the gene matches. From the cysteine up to the phenylalanine, the CDR3 has a length of 15 residues. The read is trimmed to its CDR3 DNA, 45 bases read in frame from base 1. The germline V gene encodes CDR1 SEHNR and CDR2 FQNEAQ (reference sequence).

The library was obtained by 5' RACE. Sequencing was performed on an Illumina HiSeq 2500. A second PCR of roughly 7 to 12 cycles was run with a J-beta primer mix and a sample-barcoded 5' primer. A unique molecular identifier was introduced onto each TCR beta cDNA molecule by a template-switch 5' adaptor carrying 12 random nucleotides. Each sample yielded at least 2.5 million CDR3-containing paired-end reads. First-strand cDNA synthesis was performed from all RNA using the Mint cDNA synthesis kit, with priming by a TRBC-specific oligonucleotide. After uracil-DNA glycosylase treatment, a first 18-cycle PCR used universal primers M1SS and BC2_uni_R on all cDNA. From the authors' description of their analysis: Each sample was normalized by randomly selecting 1 million high-quality reads, each carrying a distinct molecular identifier. Instead of being binned into consensus sequences, reads with shared molecular identifiers were discarded. MiTCR, set to a Q25 quality threshold and the strictest error-elimination algorithm, was used for CDR3 identification, clonotype clustering and error correction. Lower-bound total TCR beta diversity was estimated with a nonparametric unseen species model using Euler transformation. Using fastp trimming at Q25 and MiXCR clonotype assembly, TCRdb reanalyzed the public sequencing data and kept in-frame beta chains. Entries are consolidated by CDR3 protein sequence, retaining the most common genes and DNA. The V and J calls were not made by the authors but by TCRdb's processing. This sample is represented by around 1.5 million distinct CDR3 sequences; almost 35% of them were singletons. The ten largest account for approximately 10% of the sample.

Remarks on this clonotype: Its antigen is still unknown. No base quality values were provided; no much bigger clone lies one nucleotide off.

The sequence came from a woman aged 25 to 45 in good health. The specimen sequenced was blood. Recombination joined TRBV7-9 with TRBJ2-1; TRBD2 aligns with 10 central bases. Here is the DNA: TGTGCCAGCAGCTCTCTAGCGGGAGTAGAGGATGAGCAGTTCTTC. Translation gives CASSSLAGVEDEQFF.